This T cell receptor beta chain was recovered during a study of Ad26.COV2.S vaccination and SARS-CoV-2 variants. Study-wide findings and caveats: Substantial post-vaccination breadth of spike-specific CD8+ and CD4+ T cell responses was reported. Comparable non-spike TCR breadth was observed in vaccine and placebo recipients.

CDR3 size: 19 residues. V lost 4 bases and J lost 0; bases outside the gene matches: 15. Remarks on this clone: Its antigen is not known.

Using immunoSEQ multiplex PCR, the repertoire was profiled, and TCRdb retains in-frame clones only, with some absent. The data contain 180,000 or so clones, 87% of them singletons. The sequences come from peripheral blood, collected after recovery from COVID-19. The receptor was derived from a human donor who had recovered from COVID-19. The V gene is TRBV5-3, the J gene TRBJ2-2; 7 nucleotides align to TRBD2. Being an ORF, TRBV5-3 has a function that is uncertain. CDR3 in amino acids: CARSRWAGDPPANTGELFF. In DNA form, the CDR3 reads TGTGCCAGAAGCCGGTGGGCGGGAGACCCCCCCGCGAACACCGGGGAGCTGTTTTTT.